The T cell receptor beta chain under discussion was sequenced for a study of blood T cells in healthy people across ages. At the level of the study: With template switching, about one barcoded beta molecule was captured per two T cells. Study-wide results and caveats: Roughly linear declines in TCR beta diversity per million T cells occurred with age.

With regard to this clonotype: Its antigen remains unknown.

Then a second PCR, running about 6 to 12 cycles, was carried out with a sample-barcoded 5' primer and a J-beta primer mix. TCRdb reprocessed the 5' RACE reads with MiXCR, giving one entry per CDR3 protein. The sample has just over 1 million distinct CDR3 sequences, around 43% seen once. Sequenced: blood. This receptor was taken from a woman aged 55-69 years in good health.

The CDR3 loop reads CASSPSGRANEKLFF. CDR3 sequence (DNA): TGTGCCAGCTCACCCTCGGGACGGGCGAATGAAAAACTGTTTTTT. The chain couples TRBV18 to TRBJ1-4; D might be TRBD1 (5 bases). Deletions cut 3 bases from V and 5 bases from J, with 13 bases between. The germline V gene encodes CDR1 KGHSH and CDR2 LQKENI. There are 15 residues in the CDR3.